This T cell receptor (beta chain) emerged from a study of cytomegalovirus exposure and HLA in healthy donors. Overall study results and limits: For most subjects, TCR beta sequences were reported to predict HLA-A and HLA-B alleles with accuracy. In an earlier analysis, about 87% or about 30%: the productive usage of most TCR beta V segments.

The PCR was carried out with 60 Vbeta primers and 13 Jbeta primers. Clones were sequenced by immunoSEQ multiplex PCR, and TCRdb holds only the in-frame ones, with some missing. The table records fewer than 55,000 clones, around 58% of them present only once. The sample holds a few counts of this clone. What it binds is not known. CDR1 is MNHEY, CDR2 SMNVEV, per germline (reference sequence). The CDR3 has 17 amino acids. V shed 6 bases and J shed 3 bases, with 20 bases lying between them. The sample comprised PBMCs. The chain has TRBV27 and TRBJ2-2, with D tentatively TRBD2 (6 bases). The sequence was collected from a man aged 55 to 70 in good health and CMV-seropositive. CDR3 residues: CASSPDSSTRYTGELFF. CDR3 DNA: TGTGCCAGCAGCCCTGACTCATCGACTAGGTACACCGGGGAGCTGTTTTTT.